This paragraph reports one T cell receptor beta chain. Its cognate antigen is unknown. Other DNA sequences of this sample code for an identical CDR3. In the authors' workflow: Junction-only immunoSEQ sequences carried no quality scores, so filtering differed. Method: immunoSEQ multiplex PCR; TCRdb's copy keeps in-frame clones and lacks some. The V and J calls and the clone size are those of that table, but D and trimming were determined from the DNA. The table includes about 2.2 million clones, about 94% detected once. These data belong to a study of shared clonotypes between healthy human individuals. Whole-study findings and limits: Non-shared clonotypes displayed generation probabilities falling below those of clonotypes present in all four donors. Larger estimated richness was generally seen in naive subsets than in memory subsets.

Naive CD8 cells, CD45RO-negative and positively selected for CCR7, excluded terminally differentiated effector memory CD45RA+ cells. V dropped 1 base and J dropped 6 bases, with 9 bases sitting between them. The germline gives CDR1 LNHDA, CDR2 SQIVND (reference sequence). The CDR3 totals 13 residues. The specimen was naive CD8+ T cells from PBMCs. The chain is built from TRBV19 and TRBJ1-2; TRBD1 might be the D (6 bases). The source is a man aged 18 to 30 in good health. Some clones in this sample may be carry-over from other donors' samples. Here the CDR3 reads CASSIGPGDGYTF. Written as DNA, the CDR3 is TGTGCCAGTAGTATAGGACCAGGGGATGGCTACACCTTC.